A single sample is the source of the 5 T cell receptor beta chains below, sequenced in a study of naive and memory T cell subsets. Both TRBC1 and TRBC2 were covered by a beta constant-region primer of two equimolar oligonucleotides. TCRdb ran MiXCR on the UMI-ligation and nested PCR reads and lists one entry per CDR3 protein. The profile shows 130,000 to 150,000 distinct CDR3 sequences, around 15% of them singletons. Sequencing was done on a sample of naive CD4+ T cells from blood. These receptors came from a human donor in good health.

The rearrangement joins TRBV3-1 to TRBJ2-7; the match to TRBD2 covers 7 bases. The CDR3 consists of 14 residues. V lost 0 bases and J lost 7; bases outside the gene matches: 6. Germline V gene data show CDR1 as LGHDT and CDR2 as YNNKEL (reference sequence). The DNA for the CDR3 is TGTGCCAGCAGCCAAGATGCTATCGGGGGGGAGCAGTACTTC. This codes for CASSQDAIGGEQYF.

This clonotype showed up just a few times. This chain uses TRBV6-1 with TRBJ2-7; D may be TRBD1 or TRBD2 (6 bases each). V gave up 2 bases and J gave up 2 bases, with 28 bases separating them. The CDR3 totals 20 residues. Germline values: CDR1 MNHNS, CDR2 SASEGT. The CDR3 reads CASSEREPFSWGAPPYEQYF. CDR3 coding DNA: TGTGCCAGCAGTGAAAGGGAGCCGTTTTCGTGGGGGGCCCCACCCTACGAGCAGTACTTC.

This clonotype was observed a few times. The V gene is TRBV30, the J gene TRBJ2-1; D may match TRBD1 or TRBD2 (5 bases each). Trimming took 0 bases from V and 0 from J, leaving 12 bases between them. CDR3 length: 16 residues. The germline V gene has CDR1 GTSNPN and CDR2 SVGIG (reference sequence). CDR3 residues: CAWSVLGTVSYNEQFF. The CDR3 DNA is TGTGCCTGGAGTGTACTCGGGACGGTCTCCTACAATGAGCAGTTCTTC.

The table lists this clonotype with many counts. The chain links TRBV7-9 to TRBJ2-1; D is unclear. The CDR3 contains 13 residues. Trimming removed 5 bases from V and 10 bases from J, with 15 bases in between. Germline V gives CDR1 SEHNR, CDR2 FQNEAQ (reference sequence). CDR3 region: CASSPLRQKEQFF. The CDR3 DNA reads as TGTGCCAGCAGCCCGCTCCGGCAAAAGGAGCAGTTCTTC.

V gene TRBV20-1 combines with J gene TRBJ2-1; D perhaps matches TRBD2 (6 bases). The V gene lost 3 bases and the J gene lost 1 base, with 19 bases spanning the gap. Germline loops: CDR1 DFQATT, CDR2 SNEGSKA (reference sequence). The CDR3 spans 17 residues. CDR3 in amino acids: CSASPLGGGMSYNEQFF. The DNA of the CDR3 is TGCAGTGCTAGCCCTTTGGGAGGAGGTATGTCCTACAATGAGCAGTTCTTC.